Given below is one T cell receptor (beta chain) in context. Researchers ran the PCR with 60 Vbeta and 13 Jbeta primers. The protocol was immunoSEQ multiplex PCR, while the TCRdb copy is restricted to in-frame clones and leaves out a portion. The table counts some 140,000 clones; roughly 2% lies in the top ten. The sample is drawn from a study of cytomegalovirus exposure and HLA in healthy donors. Per the germline V gene, CDR1 is SGHVS and CDR2 is FNYEAQ. The CDR3 is 14 amino acids. Trimming took 9 bases from V and 3 from J, leaving 17 bases between them. Sample: PBMCs. V and J are TRBV7-6 and TRBJ1-1; the D gene is possibly TRBD1 (5 bases). This sequence originates from a woman aged 55-69 years in good health and CMV-seronegative. The CDR3, as DNA: TGTGCCAGTGGGACTCAACCGTTGGACACTGAAGCTTTCTTT. Its translation: CASGTQPLDTEAFF.